The TCR beta chain under discussion was sequenced for a study of regulatory T cells in long-lasting Graves disease. This clonotype came up many times. Its antigen is undetermined. V was clipped by 5 bases and J by 7 bases; unmatched bases: 5. This CDR3 has 13 amino acids. Germline V gene data show CDR1 as SQVTM and CDR2 as ANQGSEA. Documented time point: newly diagnosed GD, antithyroid drugs for less than 3 months. Construction of the TCR library relied on RNA isolated from PBMCs. Findings and limits, study-wide: TRBV28 was favored in persistent disease, as were TRBJ1-2 and TRBJ2-5.

Arm-PCR of CDR3 regions and iRepertoire HTBI primers were the basis on which TCR beta libraries were built. MiXCR, run by TCRdb on the multiplex PCR reads, gives a single entry per CDR3 protein. The profile shows 200,000 to 250,000 distinct CDR3 sequences, over 20% of them singletons. The sample was peripheral blood mononuclear cells (PBMCs), taken at new diagnosis, from a patient treated with antithyroid drugs. This chain connects TRBV29-1 to TRBJ1-2; 12 nucleotides agree with TRBD1. This clonotype was obtained from a female donor with Graves disease. The chain's CDR3 is CSVLGQGAGGYTF. As DNA, the CDR3 is TGCAGCGTTCTGGGACAGGGGGCCGGTGGCTACACCTTC. Full variable domain (missing parts from reference TRBV29-1 and TRBJ1-2): SAVISQKPSRDICQRGTSLTIQCQVDSQVTMMFWYRQQPGQSLTLIATANQGSEATYESGFVIDKFPISRPNLTFSTLTVSNMSPEDSSIYLCSVLGQGAGGYTFGSGTRLTVV.